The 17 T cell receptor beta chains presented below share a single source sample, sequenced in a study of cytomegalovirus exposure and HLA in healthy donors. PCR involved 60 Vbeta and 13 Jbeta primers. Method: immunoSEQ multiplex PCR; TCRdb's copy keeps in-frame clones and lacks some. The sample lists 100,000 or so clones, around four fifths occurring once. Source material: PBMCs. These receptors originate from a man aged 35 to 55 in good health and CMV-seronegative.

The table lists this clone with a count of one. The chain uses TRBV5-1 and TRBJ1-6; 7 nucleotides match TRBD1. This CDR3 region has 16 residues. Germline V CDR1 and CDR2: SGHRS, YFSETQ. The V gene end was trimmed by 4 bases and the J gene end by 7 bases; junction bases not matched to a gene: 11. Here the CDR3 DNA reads TGCGCCAGCAGCCCTCGGGTGGCAGGGGGAAATTCACCCCTCCACTTT. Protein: CASSPRVAGGNSPLHF. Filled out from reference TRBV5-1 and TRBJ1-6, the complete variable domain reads KAGVTQTPRYLIKTRGQQVTLSCSPISGHRSVSWYQQTPGQGLQFLFEYFSETQRNKGNFPGRFSGRQFSNSRSEMNVSTLELGDSALYLCASSPRVAGGNSPLHFGNGTRLTVT.

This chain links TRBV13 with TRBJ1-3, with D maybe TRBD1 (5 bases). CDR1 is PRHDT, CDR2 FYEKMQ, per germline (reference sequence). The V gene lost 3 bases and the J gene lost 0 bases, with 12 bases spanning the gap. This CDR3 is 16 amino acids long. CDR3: CASSFDSPSSGNTIYF. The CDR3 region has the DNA TGTGCCAGCAGCTTTGACAGCCCGAGCTCTGGAAACACCATATATTTT.

CDR3 amino acids: CASSLRDTGSPLHF. The CDR3 DNA reads as TGTGCCAGCAGCTTGAGGGACACGGGGTCACCCCTCCACTTT. J is TRBJ1-6 and V is TRBV5-4; maybe TRBD1 (6 bases). CDR1 is SGHNT, CDR2 YYREEE, per germline (reference sequence). CDR3 length: 14 residues. V lost 1 base and J 10 bases, leaving 12 bases between the germline ends.

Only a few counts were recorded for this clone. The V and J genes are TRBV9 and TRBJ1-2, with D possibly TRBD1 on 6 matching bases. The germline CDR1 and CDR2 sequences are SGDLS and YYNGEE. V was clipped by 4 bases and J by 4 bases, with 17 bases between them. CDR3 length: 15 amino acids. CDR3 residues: CASSRAETGSYGYTF. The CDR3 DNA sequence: TGTGCCAGCAGCCGAGCTGAGACAGGCTCCTATGGCTACACCTTC.

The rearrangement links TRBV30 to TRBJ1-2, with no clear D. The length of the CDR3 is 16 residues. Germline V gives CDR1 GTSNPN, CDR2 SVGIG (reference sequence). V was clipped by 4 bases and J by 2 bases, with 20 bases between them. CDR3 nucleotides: TGTGCCTGGAATCCGTCCAGCGGCAGTTTAAACTATGGCTACACCTTC. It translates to CAWNPSSGSLNYGYTF.

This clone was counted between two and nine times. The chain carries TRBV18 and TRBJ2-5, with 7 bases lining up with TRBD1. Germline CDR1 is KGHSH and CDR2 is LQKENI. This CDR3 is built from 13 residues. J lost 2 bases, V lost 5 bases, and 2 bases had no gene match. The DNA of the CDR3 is TGTGCCAGCTCAACGGGACAGCAAGAGACCCAGTACTTC. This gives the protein CASSTGQQETQYF.

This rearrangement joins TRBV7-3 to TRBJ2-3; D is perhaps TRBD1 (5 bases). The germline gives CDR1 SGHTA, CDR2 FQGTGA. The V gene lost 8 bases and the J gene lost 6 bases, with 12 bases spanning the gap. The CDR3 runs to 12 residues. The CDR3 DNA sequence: TGTGCCAGCGGGCAGGGTGGGGATACGCAGTATTTT. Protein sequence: CASGQGGDTQYF.

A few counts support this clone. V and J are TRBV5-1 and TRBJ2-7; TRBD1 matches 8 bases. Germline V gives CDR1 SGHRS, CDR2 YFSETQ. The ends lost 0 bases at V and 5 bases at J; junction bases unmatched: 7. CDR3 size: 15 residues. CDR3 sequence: CASSLDGQGRDEQYV. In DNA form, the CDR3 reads TGCGCCAGCAGCTTGGATGGACAGGGTCGAGACGAGCAGTACGTC.

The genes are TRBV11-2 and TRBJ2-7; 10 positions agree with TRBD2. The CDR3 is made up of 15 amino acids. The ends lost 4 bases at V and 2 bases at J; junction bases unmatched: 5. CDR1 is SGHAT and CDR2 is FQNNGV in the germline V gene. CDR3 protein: CASSSLAGGAYEQYF. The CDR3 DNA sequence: TGTGCCAGCAGCTCCTTAGCGGGGGGCGCCTACGAGCAGTACTTC.

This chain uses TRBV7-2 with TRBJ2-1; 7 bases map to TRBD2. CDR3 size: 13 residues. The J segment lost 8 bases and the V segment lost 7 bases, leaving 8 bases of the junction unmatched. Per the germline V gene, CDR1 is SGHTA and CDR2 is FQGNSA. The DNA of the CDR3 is TGTGCCAGCACCCCGGGGAGGGGTTATGAGCAGTTCTTC. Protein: CASTPGRGYEQFF.

The CDR3 sequence is CASSGNRLAVGDTQYF. DNA for the CDR3: TGTGCCAGCAGCGGGAATCGACTAGCGGTCGGGGATACGCAGTATTTT. This chain connects TRBV4-2 to TRBJ2-3; 9 bases line up with TRBD2. The ends lost 5 bases at V and 6 bases at J; junction bases unmatched: 12. Germline lookup yields CDR1 LGHNA and CDR2 YNFKEQ. The CDR3 loop spans 16 amino acids.

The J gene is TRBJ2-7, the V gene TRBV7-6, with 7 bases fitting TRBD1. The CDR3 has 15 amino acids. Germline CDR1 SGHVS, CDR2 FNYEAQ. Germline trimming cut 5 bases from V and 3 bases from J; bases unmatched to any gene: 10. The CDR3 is CASSPVTGAGYEQYF. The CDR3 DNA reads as TGTGCCAGCAGCCCGGTTACAGGGGCAGGCTACGAGCAGTACTTC.

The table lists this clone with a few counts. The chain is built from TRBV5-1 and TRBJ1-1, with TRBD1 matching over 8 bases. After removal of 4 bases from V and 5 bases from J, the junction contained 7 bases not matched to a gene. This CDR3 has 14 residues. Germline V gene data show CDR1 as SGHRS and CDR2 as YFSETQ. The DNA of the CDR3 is TGCGCCAGCAGCGAAAGGACAGGGATGACTGAAGCTTTCTTT. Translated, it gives CASSERTGMTEAFF. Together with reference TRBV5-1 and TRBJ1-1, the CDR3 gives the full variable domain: KAGVTQTPRYLIKTRGQQVTLSCSPISGHRSVSWYQQTPGQGLQFLFEYFSETQRNKGNFPGRFSGRQFSNSRSEMNVSTLELGDSALYLCASSERTGMTEAFFGQGTRLTVV.

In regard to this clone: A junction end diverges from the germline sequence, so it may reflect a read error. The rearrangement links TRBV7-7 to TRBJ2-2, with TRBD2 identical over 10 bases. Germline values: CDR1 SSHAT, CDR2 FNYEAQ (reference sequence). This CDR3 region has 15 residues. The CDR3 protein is CASRILAGNTGELFF. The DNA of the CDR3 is TGTGCTAGCAGAATACTAGCGGGAAACACCGGGGAGCTGTTTTTT.

This chain's CDR3 is CARRIGQIYEQYV. In DNA, the CDR3 is TGTGCCAGAAGAATTGGGCAGATCTACGAGCAGTACGTC. The J gene is TRBJ2-7, the V gene TRBV5-3; no reliable D call. TRBV5-3 is reported as an ORF; its role is uncertain. With 5 bases removed from V and 3 bases from J, the gap between germline ends came to 12 bases. The CDR3 contains 13 residues.

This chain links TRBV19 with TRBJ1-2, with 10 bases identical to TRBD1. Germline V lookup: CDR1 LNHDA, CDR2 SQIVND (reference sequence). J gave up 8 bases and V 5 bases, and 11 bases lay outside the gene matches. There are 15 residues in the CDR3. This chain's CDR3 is CASSAGDRGLEGYTF. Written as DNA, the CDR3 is TGTGCCAGTAGTGCCGGGGACAGGGGATTAGAGGGCTACACCTTC.

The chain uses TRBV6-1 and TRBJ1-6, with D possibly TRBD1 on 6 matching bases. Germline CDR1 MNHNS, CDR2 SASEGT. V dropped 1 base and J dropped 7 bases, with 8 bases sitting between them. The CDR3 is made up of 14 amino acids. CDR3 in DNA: TGTGCCAGCAGTGAAGTGGACAGCAATTCACCCCTCCACTTT. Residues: CASSEVDSNSPLHF.